These 26 T cell receptor beta chains came from one sample sequenced in a study of tumor-infiltrating lymphocytes in primary liver carcinoma. Both RNA and DNA were isolated together from around 20-30 mg of bulk tissue that had not been sorted. TCR beta cDNA was made from 400 to 500 ng total RNA with a constant-region primer. Researchers made the TCR beta libraries by running three nested multiplex PCR rounds with slightly modified ARM-PCR. A C-beta reverse primer was combined with TRBV1-TRBV30 forward primers in the first two PCR rounds, and each round had 9 to 10 cycles. TCRdb independently ran MiXCR on the multiplex PCR reads; one entry per CDR3 protein. The sample shows fewer than 70,000 distinct CDR3 sequences, 71% of them seen only once. Sequencing was carried out using liver tumor tissue from sampling region 2. The subset is: tumor region T2, inferior pole. The source is a man in his forties with primary liver carcinoma and hepatitis B virus infection.

A single count supports this clonotype. The chain employs TRBV11-1 and TRBJ2-5, with TRBD2 as a possible D gene (6 bases). The CDR3 is 15 residues long. Germline CDR1 reads SGHAT; CDR2 reads FQDESV (reference sequence). V lost 3 bases and J 5 bases, leaving 16 bases between the germline ends. CDR3: CASSFFSGTGETQYF. The CDR3 region has the DNA TGTGCCAGCAGCTTCTTCTCAGGGACTGGCGAGACCCAGTACTTC.

For this clonotype: The conserved phenylalanine or tryptophan is not found at the CDR3 terminus, so this likely reflects a read error. This sequence joins TRBV28 and TRBJ2-4; weak D call: TRBD1 (6 bases). The germline V and J ends were trimmed by 10 bases and 0 bases, with 16 bases remaining between them. The CDR3 runs to 15 residues. Germline lookup yields CDR1 MDHEN and CDR2 SYDVKM. This chain's CDR3 is CANSQLRGAKNIQYS. CDR3 DNA: TGTGCCAACAGCCAGCTCAGGGGAGCCAAAAACATTCAGTACTCC.

For this clonotype: A much larger clone lies one base from this, so it may be a read error. This sequence joins TRBV11-2 and TRBJ1-2; maybe TRBD1 (6 bases). V lost 7 bases and J lost 4, with 16 bases in between. This CDR3 region has 14 residues. Germline values: CDR1 SGHAT, CDR2 FQNNGV. The DNA for the CDR3 is TGTGCCAGCACAGAGAGGGACACCACCTATGGCTACACCTTC. It specifies CASTERDTTYGYTF.

This chain connects TRBV11-2 to TRBJ2-5; 10 bases align to TRBD2. The CDR3 spans 18 residues. Germline assignment: CDR1 SGHAT and CDR2 FQNNGV. J gave up 4 bases and V 1 base, and 12 bases lay outside the gene matches. The CDR3 bases are TGTGCCAGCAGCTTAGGTTCGAGGTCTAGCGGGAGAGGAGAGACCCAGTACTTC. As protein: CASSLGSRSSGRGETQYF.

Turning to this clonotype: The junction departs from the called germline gene at one end, perhaps through a read error. The V and J genes are TRBV6-2 or TRBV6-3 and TRBJ2-1; 7 bases line up with TRBD2. CDR1 MNHEY and CDR2 SVGEGT come from the germline V gene. The CDR3 is 15 residues long. CDR3 bases: TGTACCAGCTACTCCTGGACTAGTGGGAACAATGAGCAGTTCTTC. Translating it yields CTSYSWTSGNNEQFF.

The chain combines TRBV29-1 with TRBJ2-1; no clear D gene. The J call is in doubt because the DNA end fits TRBJ2-5 better. From germline, CDR1 is SQVTM and CDR2 ANQGSEA. This CDR3 is built from 12 residues. The CDR3 sequence: CSVDLLMGTQYF. The CDR3, as DNA: TGCAGCGTGGACCTTCTGATGGGGACCCAGTACTTC.

With regard to this clonotype: The junction departs from the called germline gene at one end, perhaps through a read error. The V call is TRBV28, the J call TRBJ2-5, with TRBD2 as a possible D gene (5 bases). Germline V gene lookup returns CDR1 MDHEN and CDR2 SYDVKM. CDR3 length equals 14 residues. CDR3 nucleotides: TGTGCCAGCACACCGGAGAGGGTGGTAGAGACCCATTACTTC. Residues: CASTPERVVETHYF.

A remark on this clonotype: At one boundary the junction diverges from the germline segment, which might be a read error. The rearrangement uses TRBV5-4 and TRBJ2-5, with TRBD1 matching over 7 bases. Germline V gene data show CDR1 as SGHNT and CDR2 as YYREEE (reference sequence). The CDR3 sequence is 14 residues long. CDR3 coding DNA: TGTGCCAGCAGTCAACAGGGGCCGGAAGAGACCCAGTGCTTC. It is translated as CASSQQGPEETQCF.

About this clonotype itself: At one end the junction does not follow the germline gene, possibly because of a read error. This chain links TRBV4-2 with TRBJ2-2, with TRBD2 matching 12 bases. In germline, CDR1 is LGHNA, CDR2 YNFKEQ. The CDR3 runs 19 residues. Here the CDR3 reads CASRQALAGGLANTGELFF. The CDR3 region has the DNA TGTGCCAGCCGCCAAGCGCTAGCGGGAGGGTTAGCGAACACCGGGGAGCTCTTTTTT.

This clonotype was detected only once. At one boundary the junction diverges from the germline segment, which might be a read error. This rearrangement joins TRBV11-2 to TRBJ2-1; no clear D gene. CDR1 is SGHAT, CDR2 FQNNGV, per germline. CDR3 length: 14 amino acids. CDR3 loop: CASSLYRLVGEKFF. CDR3 in DNA: TGTGCCAGCAGCTTATACCGGCTTGTTGGTGAGAAGTTCTTC. Using reference TRBV11-2 and TRBJ2-1 for the parts outside the CDR3, the full variable domain is EAGVAQSPRYKIIEKRQSVAFWCNPISGHATLYWYQQILGQGPKLLIQFQNNGVVDDSQLPKDRFSAERLKGVDSTLKIQPAKLEDSAVYLCASSLYRLVGEKFFGPGTRLTVL.

To note about this clonotype: A read error may account for a junction end that differs from germline. The rearrangement joins TRBV12-3 or TRBV12-4 to TRBJ2-7, with a possible D match to TRBD1 (5 bases). This CDR3 contains 14 residues. CDR3 residues: CASGSLARGYEQYF. The CDR3 coding sequence is TGTGCCAGCGGTTCGCTGGCAAGGGGCTACGAACAGTACTTC.

A remark on this clonotype: An end of the junction differs from the germline gene, which may be a read error. The V gene is TRBV11-2, the J gene TRBJ2-7, with TRBD1 matching 10 bases. There are 15 residues in the CDR3. Germline CDR1 and CDR2: SGHAT and FQNNGV. CDR3 amino acids: CASSSRQGAREEHYF. CDR3 in DNA: TGTGCCAGCAGCTCTCGACAGGGGGCTCGCGAGGAGCACTACTTC. The full variable domain, in which reference TRBV11-2 and TRBJ2-7 provide the parts outside the CDR3, is EAGVAQSPRYKIIEKRQSVAFWCNPISGHATLYWYQQILGQGPKLLIQFQNNGVVDDSQLPKDRFSAERLKGVDSTLKIQPAKLEDSAVYLCASSSRQGAREEHYFGPGTRLTVT.

In its sample, this clonotype was seen a few times. The chain recombines TRBV6-1 with TRBJ2-7; 7 nucleotides align to TRBD1. Germline V gene lookup returns CDR1 MNHNS and CDR2 SASEGT. The CDR3 runs 16 residues. The J segment lost 2 bases and the V segment lost 6 bases, leaving 13 bases of the junction unmatched. Here the CDR3 reads CASSPAGTEYPYEQYF. In DNA, the CDR3 is TGTGCCAGCAGCCCGGCCGGGACAGAGTACCCCTACGAGCAGTACTTC.

A remark on this clonotype: The germline gene is not matched at one end of the junction; a read error may be the cause. The V call is TRBV4-2, the J call TRBJ1-1, with TRBD1 matching over 7 bases. CDR3 length equals 17 residues. Germline V CDR1 and CDR2: LGHNA, YNFKEQ. The CDR3 DNA reads as TGTGCCAGCAGCCAAGAGTACGGACAGGTTTTCTGGACTGGAGCTTTCTTT. Translation gives CASSQEYGQVFWTGAFF.

This clonotype was detected only a few times. This could be a read error, since a much larger clone is one nucleotide away. The V call is TRBV29-1, the J call TRBJ2-7, with 9 bases fitting TRBD1. V was clipped by 6 bases and J by 10 bases; unmatched bases: 16. Germline CDR1 is SQVTM and CDR2 is ANQGSEA. This CDR3 comprises 14 residues. CDR3 amino acids: CSVQVTGGEGDQYF. The CDR3 nucleotides read TGCAGCGTACAAGTTACAGGGGGCGAGGGCGATCAGTACTTC.

As concerns this clonotype: Likely a read error: the CDR3 ends without its conserved phenylalanine or tryptophan. The genes are TRBV10-3 and TRBJ1-1, with D possibly matching TRBD1 (5 bases). CDR1 is ENHRY, CDR2 SYGVKD, per germline. The CDR3 is made up of 13 amino acids. Here the CDR3 reads CAIRQGFSTEAFL. For the CDR3, the DNA is TGTGCTATCAGGCAGGGATTTAGCACTGAAGCTTTCCTT.

As regards this clonotype: Its ends do not fully match the called genes, so a read error is possible. The chain has TRBV5-1 and TRBJ1-1; 7 nucleotides align to TRBD1. Germline V gene data show CDR1 as SGHRS and CDR2 as YFSETQ. This CDR3 is built from 16 residues. The CDR3 nucleotides read TGCGCCAGCAGCTTTTCGTCAGGGGGGGCGAACACTGAAACTTTCTTT. Translated, it gives CASSFSSGGANTETFF. The full variable domain, in which reference TRBV5-1 and TRBJ1-1 provide the parts outside the CDR3, is KAGVTQTPRYLIKTRGQQVTLSCSPISGHRSVSWYQQTPGQGLQFLFEYFSETQRNKGNFPGRFSGRQFSNSRSEMNVSTLELGDSALYLCASSFSSGGANTETFFGQGTRLTVV.

The chain is built from TRBV11-1 and TRBJ2-1; 8 bases fit TRBD1. This CDR3 contains 14 residues. Trimming took 5 bases from V and 8 from J; bases not matched to a gene: 8. Per the germline V gene, CDR1 is SGHAT and CDR2 is FQDESV (reference sequence). The CDR3 is CASSPGQGRDEQFF. DNA for the CDR3: TGTGCCAGCAGCCCCGGACAGGGTCGAGATGAGCAGTTCTTC. The variable domain in full, with the rest retrieved from reference TRBV11-1 and TRBJ2-1, is EAEVAQSPRYKITEKSQAVAFWCDPISGHATLYWYRQILGQGPELLVQFQDESVVDDSQLPKDRFSAERLKGVDSTLKIQPAELGDSAMYLCASSPGQGRDEQFFGPGTRLTVL.

The chain employs TRBV11-1 and TRBJ1-1; D is ambiguous. CDR1 and CDR2 from the germline V gene are SGHAT and FQDESV (reference sequence). V dropped 4 bases and J dropped 6 bases, with 12 bases sitting between them. The CDR3 is 13 residues long. The CDR3: CASSSTLSAEAFF. In DNA, the CDR3 is TGTGCCAGCAGCTCGACCTTGAGCGCTGAAGCTTTCTTT.

Turning to this clonotype: A much larger clone differs by one base, so this may be a read error. The chain carries TRBV11-2 and TRBJ1-5; tentative D call: TRBD1 (6 bases). Germline assignment: CDR1 SGHAT and CDR2 FQNNGV. This CDR3 comprises 16 residues. Trimming took off 5 bases at V and 4 bases at J, with 18 bases between the two ends. The CDR3 sequence: CASSLQGGLTNQPQHF. The CDR3 DNA reads as TGTGCCAGCAGCCTACAAGGGGGACTGACGAATCAGCCCCAGCATTTT. Combining the CDR3 with reference TRBV11-2 and TRBJ1-5 gives the whole variable domain EAGVAQSPRYKIIEKRQSVAFWCNPISGHATLYWYQQILGQGPKLLIQFQNNGVVDDSQLPKDRFSAERLKGVDSTLKIQPAKLEDSAVYLCASSLQGGLTNQPQHFGDGTRLSIL.

In regard to this clonotype: The junction differs from germline at one of its ends, possibly a read error. The V and J genes are TRBV11-2 and TRBJ2-5; D is perhaps TRBD2 (6 bases). The CDR3 runs 16 residues. The germline V gene has CDR1 SGHAT and CDR2 FQNNGV. CDR3 nucleotide sequence: TGTGCCAGCAGCTTAACAGCAAGTGGCTCGGGGGAGACCCAGTATTTC. The encoded protein is CASSLTASGSGETQYF. Combining the CDR3 with reference TRBV11-2 and TRBJ2-5 gives the whole variable domain EAGVAQSPRYKIIEKRQSVAFWCNPISGHATLYWYQQILGQGPKLLIQFQNNGVVDDSQLPKDRFSAERLKGVDSTLKIQPAKLEDSAVYLCASSLTASGSGETQYFGPGTRLLVL.

A word on this clonotype: Since the CDR3 does not end with the conserved phenylalanine or tryptophan, this likely comes from a read error. The DNA is omitted, as the CDR3 cannot be located on it reliably, and the CDR3 follows TCRdb's listing. The chain recombines TRBV6-2 or TRBV6-3 with TRBJ2-2; the tabulated D call, TRBD1, remains unverified against the DNA. Germline values: CDR1 MNHEY, CDR2 SVGEGT. The CDR3 is 14 residues long, counting both termini. The CDR3 is CVSSYSGSPGELFY.

About this clonotype itself: The conserved closing phenylalanine or tryptophan is absent in this CDR3, likely reflecting a read error. The chain joins TRBV6-1 to TRBJ2-7; the D gene is possibly TRBD1 (6 bases). V was pared by 10 bases and J by 4 bases, with 23 bases between. This CDR3 has 15 residues. In germline, CDR1 is MNHNS, CDR2 SASEGT. In DNA form, the CDR3 reads TGTGCCATACAGAACGGCCGGGACAACCTATACGAGCAGTACATC. It yields the protein CAIQNGRDNLYEQYI.

This clonotype was seen once. Being one base from a much bigger clone, this may be a read error. This chain joins TRBV11-2 and TRBJ2-7; TRBD2 matches at 8 bases. The germline V gene has CDR1 SGHAT and CDR2 FQNNGV. Trimming removed 3 bases from V and 0 bases from J; junction bases left unmatched: 7. The CDR3 covers 16 residues. CDR3 nucleotide sequence: TGTGCCAGCAGCTTGCGGATTAGCGGGGTCTCCTACGAGCAGTACTTC. Translating gives CASSLRISGVSYEQYF.

The chain uses TRBV18 and TRBJ2-1; D remains unclear. This CDR3 is 18 amino acids long. The germline V and J ends were trimmed by 4 bases and 1 base, with 20 bases remaining between them. The germline V gene has CDR1 KGHSH and CDR2 LQKENI. This chain's CDR3 is CASSLFLGDRTSYNEQFF. The CDR3 DNA reads TGTGCCAGCTCACTCTTTTTGGGCGACCGAACTTCCTACAATGAGCAGTTCTTC.

The V and J genes are TRBV29-1 and TRBJ1-2; TRBD1 aligns across 9 bases. V shed 6 bases, J shed 6 bases, and the junction held 11 bases outside the gene matches. Germline values: CDR1 SQVTM, CDR2 ANQGSEA. The CDR3 loop spans 14 amino acids. CDR3 DNA: TGCAGCGTCCGAAGTTCGGGACAGGGAGATGGCTACACCTTC. Residues: CSVRSSGQGDGYTF.